Listed below are T cell receptor beta chains from one sample, sequenced in a study of Tregs in tolerant kidney transplant recipients. Data came from immunoSEQ multiplex PCR; TCRdb stores just in-frame clones and leaves some out. The sample consists of 65,000 or so clones, 80% to 90% of them appearing once. This specimen was CD4+ T cells from blood (PBMCs), taken 6 months after the transplant. The receptors here all came from a human patient who received a combined kidney and bone marrow transplant. These T cells may partly come from the graft donor. Both conserved end residues are part of each CDR3. The D gene is left open where the match is weak. Rows may omit the clone size; those that give it use once, few, many or a size class.

size: once; V: TRBV5-1; J: TRBJ2-7; D: .; DNA: TGCGCCAGCAGCATTGACAGCTACGAGCAGTACTTC; CDR3: CASSIDSYEQYF
size: .; V: TRBV4-3; J: TRBJ2-7; D: TRBD2; DNA: TGCGCCAGCAGCCAGACTAGCGGGAGACATTACGAGCAGTACTTC; CDR3: CASSQTSGRHYEQYF
size: .; V: TRBV30; J: TRBJ1-2; D: TRBD1; DNA: TGTGCCTGGAGTCCGGATACAGGGGCTCGGGGCTACACCTTC; CDR3: CAWSPDTGARGYTF
size: .; V: TRBV2; J: TRBJ1-1; D: .; DNA: TGTGCCAGCAGTGACAGGGAGGTGGGTGAAGCTTTCTTT; CDR3: CASSDREVGEAFF
size: .; V: TRBV7-8; J: TRBJ1-3; D: TRBD1; DNA: TGTGCCAGCAGCCGGACAGGGACCCCCGGTGGAAACACCATATATTTT; CDR3: CASSRTGTPGGNTIYF
size: .; V: TRBV4-1; J: TRBJ1-4; D: .; DNA: TGCGCCAGCAGCCTTCGGCACCCGCAGGGCCCCAATGAAAAACTGTTTTTT; CDR3: CASSLRHPQGPNEKLFF
size: .; V: TRBV6-5; J: TRBJ1-1; D: TRBD1; DNA: TGTGCCAGCAGCCAATACAGGGGGAACACTGAAGCTTTCTTT; CDR3: CASSQYRGNTEAFF
size: once; V: TRBV7-3; J: TRBJ2-1; D: TRBD1; DNA: TGTGCCAGCAGCCTCGGGACAGGGAAATACAATGAGCAGTTCTTC; CDR3: CASSLGTGKYNEQFF
size: once; V: TRBV7-8; J: TRBJ2-7; D: TRBD1; DNA: TGTGCCAGCAACGACAGGGGGAGGGAGCAGTACTTC; CDR3: CASNDRGREQYF
size: .; V: TRBV28; J: TRBJ2-7; D: TRBD2; DNA: TGTGCCAGCAGTTCTCTCGGGAAGCGGGAGTCCTACGAGCAGTACTTC; CDR3: CASSSLGKRESYEQYF
size: .; V: TRBV19; J: TRBJ1-4; D: .; DNA: TGTGCCAGTAGTATACGGGTTGGGTACGAAAAACTGTTTTTT; CDR3: CASSIRVGYEKLFF
size: .; V: TRBV2; J: TRBJ2-7; D: TRBD2; DNA: TGTGCCAGCAGTGAAGCCAAGATTAGCGGGAGCTCGTACGAGCAGTACTTC; CDR3: CASSEAKISGSSYEQYF
size: .; V: TRBV30; J: TRBJ2-3; D: TRBD2; DNA: TGTGCCTGGAGTCCGGGACTAGCCGGCACAGATACGCAGTATTTT; CDR3: CAWSPGLAGTDTQYF
size: .; V: TRBV4-1; J: TRBJ2-1; D: TRBD1; DNA: TGCGCCAGCAGCCCGGGGACAGGGAATGAGCAGTTCTTC; CDR3: CASSPGTGNEQFF
size: .; V: TRBV12-5; J: TRBJ2-2; D: .; DNA: TGTGCTAGTGCCCTGTTGGGCTCATTGAGTGACGGGGAGCTGTTTTTT; CDR3: CASALLGSLSDGELFF
size: .; V: TRBV18; J: TRBJ2-7; D: .; DNA: TGTGCCAGCTCACCCTCGGGAGATGAGCAGTACTTC; CDR3: CASSPSGDEQYF
size: .; V: TRBV28; J: TRBJ2-2; D: .; DNA: TGTGCCAGCAGTTTATGGTACGGAGGAGGCACCGGGGAGCTGTTTTTT; CDR3: CASSLWYGGGTGELFF
size: .; V: TRBV10-3; J: TRBJ2-1; D: TRBD2; DNA: TGTGCCATCCGCCCCAAGCCCCAGGGACTAGCGGCGCCCTACAATGAGCAGTTCTTC; CDR3: CAIRPKPQGLAAPYNEQFF
size: .; V: TRBV2; J: TRBJ2-4; D: TRBD2; DNA: TGTGCCAGCATTCCTAGCGGGGTAGCCAAAAACATTCAGTACTTC; CDR3: CASIPSGVAKNIQYF
size: .; V: TRBV5-6; J: TRBJ1-1; D: .; DNA: TGTGCCAGCAGCTTGTTGGGAGAGAACACTGAAGCTTTCTTT; CDR3: CASSLLGENTEAFF
size: .; V: TRBV5-1; J: TRBJ1-6; D: TRBD1; DNA: TGCGCCAGCAGCCGGGGGACAGGGCATAATTCACCCCTCCACTTT; CDR3: CASSRGTGHNSPLHF
size: .; V: TRBV6-5; J: TRBJ1-5; D: TRBD1; DNA: TGTGCCAGCACTCACAGGGGAAATCAGCCCCAGCATTTT; CDR3: CASTHRGNQPQHF
size: .; V: TRBV12-5; J: TRBJ2-1; D: .; DNA: TGTGCTAGTGGTTTGGTAAGTGCGGGGAGCTCCTACAATGAGCAGTTCTTC; CDR3: CASGLVSAGSSYNEQFF
size: .; V: TRBV9; J: TRBJ2-1; D: .; DNA: TGTGCCAGCCAGCGTCCCTCCTACAATGAGCAGTTCTTC; CDR3: CASQRPSYNEQFF